This T cell receptor beta chain derives from a study of blood T cells in healthy people across ages. This clonotype was observed a few times. The antigen is not known. General study results and limits: Across the age range, TCR beta diversity per million T cells fell in a roughly linear way.

A J-beta primer mix and a sample-barcoded 5' primer were used in a second PCR of roughly 6 to 12 cycles. TCRdb processed the 5' RACE reads anew with MiXCR; each CDR3 protein has one entry. This sample has about 1.8 million distinct CDR3 sequences, with 49% found just once. CDR1 is SGHRS, CDR2 YFSETQ, per germline. The V end was cut by 2 bases, the J end by 7 bases, with 15 bases between. CDR3 length: 14 amino acids. V gene TRBV5-1 combines with J gene TRBJ2-5; the D gene is possibly TRBD2 (6 bases). Input material: blood. The source of this sequence is a woman aged 40 to 55 in good health. CDR3 in amino acids: CASSFQGTEGTQYF. CDR3 nucleotides: TGCGCCAGCAGCTTCCAGGGAACGGAGGGGACCCAGTACTTC. Full variable domain (missing parts from reference TRBV5-1 and TRBJ2-5): KAGVTQTPRYLIKTRGQQVTLSCSPISGHRSVSWYQQTPGQGLQFLFEYFSETQRNKGNFPGRFSGRQFSNSRSEMNVSTLELGDSALYLCASSFQGTEGTQYFGPGTRLLVL.